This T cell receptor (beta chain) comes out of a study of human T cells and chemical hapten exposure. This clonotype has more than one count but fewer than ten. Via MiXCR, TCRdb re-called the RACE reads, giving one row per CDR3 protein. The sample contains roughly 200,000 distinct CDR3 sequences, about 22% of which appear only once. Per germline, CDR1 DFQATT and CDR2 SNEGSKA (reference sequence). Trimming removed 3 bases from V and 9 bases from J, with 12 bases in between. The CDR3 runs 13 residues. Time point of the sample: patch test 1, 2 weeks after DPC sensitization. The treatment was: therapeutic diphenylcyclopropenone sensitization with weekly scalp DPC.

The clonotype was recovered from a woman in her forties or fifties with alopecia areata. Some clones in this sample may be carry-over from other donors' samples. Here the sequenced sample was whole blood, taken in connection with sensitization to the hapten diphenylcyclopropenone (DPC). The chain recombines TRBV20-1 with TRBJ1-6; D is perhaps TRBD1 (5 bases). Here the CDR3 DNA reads TGCAGTGCTAGGACCACGGGGGTTTCACCCCTCCACTTT. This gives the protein CSARTTGVSPLHF.